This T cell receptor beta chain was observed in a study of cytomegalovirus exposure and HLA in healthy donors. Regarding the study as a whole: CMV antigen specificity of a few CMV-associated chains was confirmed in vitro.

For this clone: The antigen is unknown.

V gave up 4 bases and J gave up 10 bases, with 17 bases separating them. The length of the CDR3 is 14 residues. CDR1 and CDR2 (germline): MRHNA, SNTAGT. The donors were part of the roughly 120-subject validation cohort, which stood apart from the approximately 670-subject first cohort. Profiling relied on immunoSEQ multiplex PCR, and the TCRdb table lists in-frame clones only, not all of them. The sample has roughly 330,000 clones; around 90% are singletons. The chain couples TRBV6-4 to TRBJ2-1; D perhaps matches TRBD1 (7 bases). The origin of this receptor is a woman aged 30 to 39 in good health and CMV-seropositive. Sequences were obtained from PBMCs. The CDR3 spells CASSVDHRGGEQFF. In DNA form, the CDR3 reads TGTGCCAGCAGTGTAGACCACAGGGGAGGAGAGCAGTTCTTC.